This is a list of T cell receptor beta chains from one sample in a study of blood T cell repertoires in COVID-19. Here immunoSEQ multiplex PCR was the method, and the copy in TCRdb shows in-frame clones only, minus some. The table shows about 200,000 clones, with 88% occurring only once. Sequencing was performed on peripheral blood. These TCRs come from a man aged 35-49 years with active or convalescent COVID-19. CDR3s include the opening cysteine and the closing phenylalanine or tryptophan. A D gene is named only where the DNA matches it firmly. The size of a clone is reported for some rows only, either as once, few or many, or as a class for expanded clones.

clone_size	v_call	d_call	j_call	cdr3_nt	cdr3_aa
NA	TRBV10-3	TRBD1	TRBJ2-7	TGTGCCACCAGAACAGGGGGCGAGCAGTACTTC	CATRTGGEQYF
NA	TRBV30	NA	TRBJ2-1	TGTGCCTGGAGTCTTGGCGGGAACTACAATGAGCAGTTCTTC	CAWSLGGNYNEQFF
NA	TRBV6-1	NA	TRBJ1-2	TGTGCCAGCAGTGAAAGGGGAAGGGGATCTGGCTACACCTTC	CASSERGRGSGYTF
NA	TRBV5-6	TRBD1	TRBJ1-2	TGTGCCAGCAGCTTCAAGGACAGGGCCGTTAACTATGGCTACACCTTC	CASSFKDRAVNYGYTF
NA	TRBV5-1	TRBD1	TRBJ1-6	TGCGCCAGCAGCTTGGGGACAGGGCACAATTCACCCCTCCACTTT	CASSLGTGHNSPLHF
NA	TRBV6-5	NA	TRBJ2-1	TGTGCCAGCAGTTACACGGCGGCGCAAATAGAGCAGTTCTTC	CASSYTAAQIEQFF
once	TRBV10-3	TRBD1	TRBJ2-3	TGTGCCATCAGTGTCCGGGACAGGTTCCTCACAGATACGCAGTATTTT	CAISVRDRFLTDTQYF
NA	TRBV6-4	TRBD1	TRBJ1-2	TGTGCCAGCAGTGACTCGGCAGGGGGCAACTATGGCTACACCTTC	CASSDSAGGNYGYTF
once	TRBV6-1	TRBD1	TRBJ1-1	TGTGCCAGCAGTGAAGCGACAGGGGGGCGCGGTGAAGCTTTCTTT	CASSEATGGRGEAFF
NA	TRBV3-1/TRBV3-2	NA	TRBJ2-5	TGTGCCAGCAGCCAAGATCGTTCGTCCTTAGCAGAGACCCAGTACTTC	CASSQDRSSLAETQYF
NA	TRBV4-1	TRBD1	TRBJ2-1	TGCGCCAGCAGCACCACCGGGACAGACTACAATGAGCAGTTCTTC	CASSTTGTDYNEQFF
once	TRBV19	TRBD1	TRBJ1-1	TGTGCCAGTAGTGAGCAAGGGACAGGGAGTAGGACTGAAGCTTTCTTT	CASSEQGTGSRTEAFF
NA	TRBV11-3	TRBD2	TRBJ2-5	TGTGCCAGCAGCCCAAGGACTAGCGGGTCACAAGAGACCCAGTACTTC	CASSPRTSGSQETQYF
NA	TRBV6-6	NA	TRBJ1-2	TGTGCCAGCAGGACACCGGGGGGAATAGGCTACACCTTC	CASRTPGGIGYTF
NA	TRBV12-3/TRBV12-4	NA	TRBJ1-2	TGTGCCAGCAGTCCCCCGCGTGGCTACACCTTC	CASSPPRGYTF
NA	TRBV18	NA	TRBJ2-5	TGTGCCAGCTCGCCGGGAGAGACCCAGTACTTC	CASSPGETQYF
once	TRBV6-5	TRBD2	TRBJ2-3	TGTGCCAGCACAGCTCGGGGGGTCGGCACAGATACGCAGTATTTT	CASTARGVGTDTQYF
NA	TRBV3-1/TRBV3-2	TRBD2	TRBJ2-1	TGTGCCAGCAGCCAAGGAGTAGCGGGCCTGCGGAATGAGCAGTTCTTC	CASSQGVAGLRNEQFF
NA	TRBV19	TRBD2	TRBJ2-5	TGTGCCAGTAGTATAGTCCGGGAGGGCCGGAAGACCCAGTACTTC	CASSIVREGRKTQYF
NA	TRBV21-1	NA	TRBJ2-7	NA	CASSKVAGGNYEQYF
NA	TRBV7-8	NA	TRBJ1-2	TGTGCCAGCAGCTTAGTAGAGACATCCCATGGCTACACCTTC	CASSLVETSHGYTF
NA	TRBV7-3	NA	TRBJ1-1	TGTGCCAGCAGCTTAACCGGAGTGAACACTGAAGCTTTCTTT	CASSLTGVNTEAFF
NA	TRBV10-2	NA	TRBJ1-1	TGCGCCAGCAGTTGGGAGCCGAACACTGAAGCTTTCTTT	CASSWEPNTEAFF
NA	TRBV5-1	NA	TRBJ1-5	TGCGCCAGCAGCTCGGACAGAGATCAGCCCCAGCATTTT	CASSSDRDQPQHF
NA	TRBV20-1	TRBD1	TRBJ1-2	TGCAGTGCTAGCACAGGGGAAGGCTACACCTTC	CSASTGEGYTF
NA	TRBV28	NA	TRBJ1-2	TGTGCCAGTACCGGACAGAACTATGGCTACACCTTC	CASTGQNYGYTF
NA	TRBV19	NA	TRBJ2-1	TGTGCCAGTAGTATCGTCCAGGGGCCCTCCTACAATGAGCAGTTCTTC	CASSIVQGPSYNEQFF
NA	TRBV6-6	TRBD1	TRBJ1-2	TGTGCCAGCAGTTACAAGCAGGGGGCTCCAAACTATGGCTACACCTTC	CASSYKQGAPNYGYTF
NA	TRBV27	TRBD2	TRBJ2-1	TGTGCCGCCGGGACTAGCACTTACAATGAGCAGTTCTTC	CAAGTSTYNEQFF
NA	TRBV19	NA	TRBJ1-5	TGTGCCAGTATGGTGAGTTATAGCAATCAGCCCCAGCATTTT	CASMVSYSNQPQHF
NA	TRBV25-1	NA	TRBJ1-6	TGTGCCAGCGCCCGAGTGGGGAGGGATTCACCCCTCCACTTT	CASARVGRDSPLHF
NA	TRBV11-2	TRBD1	TRBJ1-1	TGTGCCAGCAGCAGGGGGCGACAGGGGGTGAACACTGAAGCTTTCTTT	CASSRGRQGVNTEAFF
NA	TRBV24-1	TRBD1	TRBJ1-2	TGTGCCACCAGTGATGCGACAGGGTTATATGGCTACACCTTC	CATSDATGLYGYTF
NA	TRBV6-5	NA	TRBJ1-3	TGTGCCAGCAGGTTGCAAATCAGGGACACCATATATTTT	CASRLQIRDTIYF
NA	TRBV28	NA	TRBJ1-6	TGTGCCAGCAACGGCAGGGATAATTCACCCCTCCACTTT	CASNGRDNSPLHF
NA	TRBV19	NA	TRBJ2-3	TGTGCCAGTAGTATGAGAAGGAGTGATACGCAGTATTTT	CASSMRRSDTQYF
NA	TRBV7-9	NA	TRBJ1-5	TGTGCCAGCAGCTTAGCGTTGGCCGGGAGTAGCAATCAGCCCCAGCATTTT	CASSLALAGSSNQPQHF
NA	TRBV12-3/TRBV12-4	NA	TRBJ2-1	TGTGCCAGCAGGACCCAGGGGAGGGATGAGCAGTTCTTC	CASRTQGRDEQFF
NA	TRBV5-1	TRBD2	TRBJ2-1	TGCGCCAGCAGCCCGACTAGCGGGCCGGACCTTGAGCAGTTCTTC	CASSPTSGPDLEQFF
NA	TRBV11-1	TRBD1	TRBJ2-7	TGTGCCAGCAGCTTGTCCCTTGGGACAGGGGCCTACGAGCAGTACTTC	CASSLSLGTGAYEQYF
NA	TRBV5-1	TRBD1	TRBJ2-7	TGCGCCAGCAGCTTAACGCGACAGGGACCCCTTGATTACGAGCAGTACTTC	CASSLTRQGPLDYEQYF
NA	TRBV5-1	NA	TRBJ1-1	TGCGCCAGCAGCACCGGGAGGAACACTGAAGCTTTCTTT	CASSTGRNTEAFF
NA	TRBV7-8	TRBD1	TRBJ2-7	TGTGCCAGCAGCGCAGGGGGTACAGGAGTCGAGCAGTACTTC	CASSAGGTGVEQYF
NA	TRBV24-1	TRBD1	TRBJ2-6	TGTGCCACCAGTGATCCTCCGGGACAGGGGGCGCCTGGGGCCAACGTCCTGACTTTC	CATSDPPGQGAPGANVLTF
NA	TRBV30	NA	TRBJ2-1	TGTGCCTGGAGTCTAGTTTTGAATGAGCAGTTCTTC	CAWSLVLNEQFF
NA	TRBV4-2	NA	TRBJ2-7	TGTGCCAGCAGCCAAGATATCCCTAGGGCGGCGGGGAACGAGCAGTACTTC	CASSQDIPRAAGNEQYF
once	TRBV18	TRBD1	TRBJ2-7	TGTGCCAGCTCACTCAGACAGGGGGGCGAGCAGTACTTC	CASSLRQGGEQYF
few	TRBV6-1	NA	TRBJ1-1	TGTGCCAGCAGTGATCGACTGTCAGACACTGAAGCTTTCTTT	CASSDRLSDTEAFF